These T cell receptor beta chains were read from a single sample in a study of T cell responses to AZD1222 COVID-19 vaccine. Profiling relied on immunoSEQ multiplex PCR, and the TCRdb table lists in-frame clones only, not all of them. Of 100,000 to 150,000 clones in the sample, about 79% are singletons; the top ten hold around 27%. This material consisted of peripheral blood, taken 28 days after the second AZD1222 dose. These receptors originate from an adult who received the AZD1222 COVID-19 vaccine. Each CDR3 is given with its conserved first and last residue. The order of the fields is V gene, D gene, J gene, clone size, CDR3 DNA, CDR3 protein. The D gene is left open where the match is weak. Clone size is given for some rows only: seen once, a few or many times, or a class if the clone is expanded.

TRBV7-9,NA,TRBJ2-3,NA,TGTGCCAGCAGCTTAGGGGGGGCTCCAGATACGCAGTATTTT,CASSLGGAPDTQYF
TRBV2,TRBD1,TRBJ1-5,NA,TGTGCCAGCAGTCGACAGGGGCAGGGTCAGCCCCAGCATTTT,CASSRQGQGQPQHF
TRBV1,NA,TRBJ1-2,once,TGCACCAGCTGTCCGGGACAGCTAACCTATGGCTACACCTTC,CTSCPGQLTYGYTF
TRBV5-4,TRBD1,TRBJ2-7,NA,TGTGCCAGCAGCTCCGGACAGGTTACCTACGAGCAGTACTTC,CASSSGQVTYEQYF
TRBV19,NA,TRBJ2-1,few,TGTGCCAGTAGTCCCCGTTCCGGACTTGAGCAGTTCTTC,CASSPRSGLEQFF
TRBV19,TRBD1,TRBJ1-4,NA,TGTGCCGGGGCGAGACAGGGACATGAAAAACTGTTTTTT,CAGARQGHEKLFF
TRBV14,NA,TRBJ2-1,NA,TGTGCCAGCAGCCTGCGGGAAACGAATGAGCAGTTCTTC,CASSLRETNEQFF
TRBV5-8,NA,TRBJ1-2,NA,TGTGCCAGCAGCACCGGGACCTCCTATGGCTACACCTTC,CASSTGTSYGYTF
TRBV6-5,TRBD2,TRBJ2-3,NA,TGTGCCAGCAGTAACATGGGACTAGCTACAGATACGCAGTATTTT,CASSNMGLATDTQYF
TRBV11-2,TRBD2,TRBJ2-5,NA,TGTGCCAGCAGCACCTATCCGGGACTAGGTCGAGAGACCCAGTACTTC,CASSTYPGLGRETQYF
TRBV23-1,TRBD1,TRBJ1-1,NA,TGCGCCAGCACTCGAGGGGGCCGTACTGAAGCTTTCTTT,CASTRGGRTEAFF
TRBV7-9,TRBD2,TRBJ2-7,NA,TGTGCCAGCAGCCGTAGCGGGGGGGCCTTAAACGAGCAGTACTTC,CASSRSGGALNEQYF
TRBV5-6,NA,TRBJ1-5,few,TGTGCCAGCAGCTTGGCAGGAACGTGGCAGCCCCAGCATTTT,CASSLAGTWQPQHF
TRBV7-9,NA,TRBJ2-5,once,TGTGCCAGCAGCCGAGATCCCACGGGAGAGACCCAGTACTTC,CASSRDPTGETQYF
TRBV28,NA,TRBJ2-2,once,TGTGCCAGCAGTTTTACACAATTTAGGCCCGGGGAGCTGTTTTTT,CASSFTQFRPGELFF
TRBV5-4,TRBD2,TRBJ2-3,NA,TGTGCCAGCAGCCTCCGACTAGCGGCGGGCACAGATACGCAGTATTTT,CASSLRLAAGTDTQYF
TRBV25-1,NA,TRBJ1-6,NA,TGTGCCAGCGGTCAGGGGAACAATTCACCCCTCCACTTT,CASGQGNNSPLHF
TRBV9,NA,TRBJ1-5,NA,TGTGCCAGCAGCCCCGGGGGGGCAGTACAGCCCCAGCATTTT,CASSPGGAVQPQHF
TRBV7-2,TRBD1,TRBJ2-7,NA,TGTGCCAGCAGCCAACAGGGGGTCCCCTACGAGCAGTACTTC,CASSQQGVPYEQYF
TRBV6-5,NA,TRBJ1-5,NA,TGTGCCAGCAGTCGGGCAATGAATAGCAATCAGCCCCAGCATTTT,CASSRAMNSNQPQHF
TRBV6-2/TRBV6-3,NA,TRBJ2-7,NA,TGTGCCAGCAGTTACTCAACGGGACTCCCGTCCTACGAGCAGTACTTC,CASSYSTGLPSYEQYF
TRBV19,TRBD1,TRBJ1-2,few,TGTGCCAGTAGTCCCGGACAGGGGGCTAACTATGGCTACACCTTC,CASSPGQGANYGYTF
TRBV5-1,NA,TRBJ2-2,NA,TGCGCCAGCAGGCGGGACAGCTCGAACACCGGGGAGCTGTTTTTT,CASRRDSSNTGELFF
TRBV5-8,NA,TRBJ2-5,NA,TGTGCCAGCAGCTTGGCAGGGGCCCGGACCCAGTACTTC,CASSLAGARTQYF
TRBV28,NA,TRBJ2-3,many,TGTGCCAGCAGCGGACAGGCAGGGACTAAGTATTTT,CASSGQAGTKYF
TRBV11-2,NA,TRBJ2-3,NA,TGTGCCAGCAAGGGGGCGGGAGCAGATACGCAGTATTTT,CASKGAGADTQYF
TRBV5-1,NA,TRBJ1-2,NA,TGCGCCAGCAGCCCTGGGGACCATGGCTACACCTTC,CASSPGDHGYTF
TRBV7-2,TRBD2,TRBJ2-7,NA,TGTGCCAGCAGTAGAGGGAGGGGCGAACCCGAGCAGTACTTC,CASSRGRGEPEQYF
TRBV3-1/TRBV3-2,NA,TRBJ1-3,NA,TGTGCCAGTACAGGGAGCTCTGGAAACACCATATATTTT,CASTGSSGNTIYF
TRBV15,NA,TRBJ2-2,NA,TGTGCCACCCGCCCGGGGGCGAACACCGGGGAGCTGTTTTTT,CATRPGANTGELFF
TRBV15,NA,TRBJ2-5,NA,TGTGCCACCAGCACCACCCGGAGGGGGGAGACCCAGTACTTC,CATSTTRRGETQYF
TRBV6-5,TRBD2,TRBJ2-1,NA,TGTGCCAGCAGAATAGACGGTAGCGGGGGGGGAGAGTTCTTC,CASRIDGSGGGEFF
TRBV7-9,TRBD1,TRBJ2-7,NA,TGTGCCAGCAGCTTAGTATCGTCCAGGGGGCGAACCTACGAGCAGTACTTC,CASSLVSSRGRTYEQYF
TRBV27,TRBD1,TRBJ1-4,NA,TGTGCCAGCAGTTCCGTGGGACAGGGGTGGGAAAAACTGTTTTTT,CASSSVGQGWEKLFF
TRBV19,NA,TRBJ2-7,NA,TGTGCCAGTAGTATAGATCTATCAGGAGCGGGTCCATACGAGCAGTACTTC,CASSIDLSGAGPYEQYF
TRBV10-3,NA,TRBJ1-5,NA,TGTGCCATCAGTGAGGTGTCAGGGGTGCAGCCCCAGCATTTT,CAISEVSGVQPQHF
TRBV19,NA,TRBJ1-1,NA,TGTGCCAGTAGCAGGAGGAGTAGGGACACTGAAGCTTTCTTT,CASSRRSRDTEAFF
TRBV9,NA,TRBJ2-1,NA,TGTGCCAGCAGCGTAGAGGTAGGGTCGACCTACAATGAGCAGTTCTTC,CASSVEVGSTYNEQFF
TRBV7-2,TRBD1,TRBJ2-5,NA,TGTGCCAGCAGCCCGACAGGGCAACAACAAGAGACCCAGTACTTC,CASSPTGQQQETQYF
TRBV2,TRBD1,TRBJ1-2,NA,TGTGCCAGCAGGACAGGGGGCTGGTATGGCTACACCTTC,CASRTGGWYGYTF
TRBV15,NA,TRBJ1-2,NA,TGTGCCACCAGCAGAGATCAGGGCAGGTCTCATGGCTACACCTTC,CATSRDQGRSHGYTF
TRBV5-1,NA,TRBJ2-7,NA,TGCGCCAGCAGCTTGACAGGAAGCGAGCAGTACTTC,CASSLTGSEQYF